The next 29 T cell receptor beta chains were all read from a single sample in a study of tumor-infiltrating lymphocytes in primary liver carcinoma (dated by TCRdb to about 2017). The run used an Illumina HiSeq 2500. Using a constant-region primer and ProtoScript II reverse transcriptase, TCRbeta-specific cDNA was reverse-transcribed from roughly 460 ng total RNA. The TCRbeta libraries were prepared through three rounds of nested multiplex PCR following a slightly modified ARM-PCR procedure. Multiplex TRBV1-TRBV30 forward primers and a Cbeta reverse primer were used in the first two PCR rounds, each of which was run for approximately 9 cycles. TCRdb reanalyzed the raw reads on its own, using fastp at Q25 for trimming and MiXCR for clone calling, and kept in-frame beta chains. Rows merge per CDR3 protein into single entries with the most common DNA and genes. The sample profile shows about 350,000 distinct CDR3 sequences; 65% of them were found once. Under 8.5% of the sample rests with the top ten.

Blood RNA was extracted from unsorted whole blood with TRIzol reagent; germline DNA came from the DNeasy Blood & Tissue kit. The sequencing input was peripheral blood. These receptors originate from a man aged 40-55 years with primary liver carcinoma and hepatitis B virus infection.

In regard to this clonotype: One junction end disagrees with the germline gene, perhaps due to a read error. The chain is built from TRBV11-2 and TRBJ2-2; TRBD2 agrees at 7 bases. Germline V gene data show CDR1 as SGHAT and CDR2 as FQNNGV. The CDR3 spans 14 residues. The CDR3 DNA follows: TGTGCCAACAGCTTTGCGGGAGTTACTGGGGAGCTGTTTTTT. Encoded protein: CANSFAGVTGELFF.

The V and J genes are TRBV11-2 and TRBJ2-3, with D perhaps matching TRBD1 (5 bases). The J call may be mistaken, given a closer DNA end match to TRBJ1-5. This CDR3 comprises 13 residues. CDR1 SGHAT and CDR2 FQNNGV come from the germline V gene. In nucleotides, the CDR3 is TGTGCCAGCAGCTTTGGGGCGCTCGATACGCAGCATTTT. Residues: CASSFGALDTQHF.

This clonotype came up many times. The chain recombines TRBV6-6 with TRBJ1-5; 8 bases align to TRBD1. The CDR3 has 15 amino acids. The germline V gene encodes CDR1 MNHNY and CDR2 SVGAGI (reference sequence). V dropped 4 bases and J dropped 7; count of bases not matched to a gene: 9. For the CDR3, the DNA is TGTGCCAGCAGTTCCCCGAGCAGGGGGCACCAGCCCCAGCATTTT. Amino acid sequence: CASSSPSRGHQPQHF.

The chain is built from TRBV19 and TRBJ2-7, with D perhaps TRBD1 (7 bases). This CDR3 is built from 15 residues. Trimming pared 3 bases from V and 6 bases from J, leaving 18 bases between. Germline CDR1 and CDR2: LNHDA and SQIVND (reference sequence). The CDR3 protein is CASSIRGRGESEQYF. DNA for the CDR3: TGTGCCAGTAGTATTCGCGGCAGGGGGGAAAGCGAGCAGTACTTC. The full variable domain, with the rest looked up from reference TRBV19 and TRBJ2-7, is DGGITQSPKYLFRKEGQNVTLSCEQNLNHDAMYWYRQDPGQGLRLIYYSQIVNDFQKGDIAEGYSVSREKKESFPLTVTSAQKNPTAFYLCASSIRGRGESEQYFGPGTRLTVT.

With respect to this clonotype: The CDR3 does not close with the conserved phenylalanine or tryptophan, likely indicating a read error. The V call is TRBV11-2, the J call TRBJ2-2; D is undetermined. The V gene's germline CDR1 is SGHAT and CDR2 FQNNGV. Trimming shortened V by 1 base and J by 9 bases, and 12 bases separated the two germline ends. The CDR3 is 14 residues long. Here the CDR3 DNA reads TGTGCCAGCAGCTTAGCGGTAGTTCCCAGGGAGCTGTTTTAT. It translates to CASSLAVVPRELFY.

Worth noting for this clonotype: Mismatch with germline at one junction end may stem from a read error. V usage is TRBV28 and J usage is TRBJ2-7; 7 bases map to TRBD1. This CDR3 spans 14 amino acids. Germline-derived CDR1 and CDR2 are MDHEN and SYDVKM. This chain's CDR3 is CGSSLGQEMYEQYF. CDR3 sequence (DNA): TGTGGCAGCAGTTTAGGACAGGAGATGTACGAGCAGTACTTC.

Comment on this clonotype: A read error may be the cause here, since a much bigger clone is one base away. CDR3: CVSSWNFEQYF. CDR3 nucleotides: TGTGTCAGCAGTTGGAACTTCGAGCAGTACTTC. The chain is built from TRBV6-2 or TRBV6-3 and TRBJ2-7; D not resolved. Germline CDR1 MNHEY, CDR2 SVGEGT. The length of the CDR3 is 11 residues.

This clonotype was found many times. The rearrangement uses TRBV10-3 and TRBJ1-1; D is unclear. CDR3 length: 14 residues. Deletions cut 6 bases from V and 3 bases from J, with 14 bases between. CDR1 ENHRY and CDR2 SYGVKD come from the germline V gene. CDR3 DNA: TGTGCCATCAGCGCATCCGAGGGAGACACTGAAGCTTTCTTT. Protein: CAISASEGDTEAFF.

In regard to this clonotype: As the CDR3 is not closed by the conserved phenylalanine or tryptophan, this likely results from a read error. V gene TRBV11-2 combines with J gene TRBJ2-1; maybe TRBD1 (6 bases). Germline V gene lookup returns CDR1 SGHAT and CDR2 FQNNGV. CDR3 length: 14 amino acids. V lost 5 bases and J lost 13, with 21 bases in between. CDR3 DNA: TGTGCCAGCAGCGCTAGGGGGAATTACAATCAACAGTTCTTA. Translated, it gives CASSARGNYNQQFL.

As concerns this clonotype: Being one base from a much bigger clone, this may be a read error. V and J are TRBV5-5 and TRBJ1-2; D gene uncertain. Looked up from germline, CDR1 is SGHKS and CDR2 is YYEKEE (reference sequence). The ends were cut back, 5 bases at V and 0 bases at J, with 11 bases in the middle. This CDR3 is built from 14 residues. The CDR3 reads CASRVEATNYGYTF. CDR3 DNA: TGTGCCAGCAGGGTGGAGGCAACTAACTATGGCTACACCTTC.

On this clonotype itself: A junction end diverges from the germline sequence, so it may reflect a read error. The gene calls are TRBV12-3 or TRBV12-4 and TRBJ1-1; 7 positions agree with TRBD1. The CDR3 totals 13 residues. The CDR3 is CGSSKGAGTEPFF. The CDR3 bases are TGTGGCAGCAGTAAGGGGGCAGGGACTGAACCTTTCTTT.

This clonotype has a handful of counts. This may arise from a read error, as a much more abundant clone is one base away. The rearrangement uses TRBV4-2 and TRBJ1-1, with D uncertain. CDR3 length equals 14 residues. The germline V gene encodes CDR1 LGHNA and CDR2 YNFKEQ. This CDR3 reads CTSSQGDGNTEAFF. DNA of the CDR3: TGTACCAGCAGCCAAGGAGACGGGAACACTGAAGCTTTCTTT.

J is TRBJ1-3 and V is TRBV10-3; no reliable D call. Germline V CDR1 and CDR2: ENHRY, SYGVKD. This CDR3 region has 12 residues. Written as DNA, the CDR3 is TGTTCCACCGAGGGTACTGGAAACACCATATATTTT. The encoded protein is CSTEGTGNTIYF.

The chain uses TRBV5-5 and TRBJ2-3; possibly TRBD2 for D (6 bases). The length of the CDR3 is 13 residues. Germline V gene data show CDR1 as SGHKS and CDR2 as YYEKEE (reference sequence). V shed 3 bases and J shed 5 bases, with 10 bases lying between them. CDR3 bases: TGTGCCAGCAGCTCGGGCGGGGAAGATACGCAGTATTTT. This gives the protein CASSSGGEDTQYF.

The table lists this clonotype with a few counts. The V and J genes are TRBV5-5 and TRBJ2-7; the match to TRBD2 covers 9 bases. This CDR3 spans 13 amino acids. Germline CDR1 is SGHKS and CDR2 is YYEKEE (reference sequence). Germline trimming cut 7 bases from V and 2 bases from J; bases unmatched to any gene: 4. The DNA of the CDR3 is TGTGCCAGCTGGACTAGCGATACCTACGAGCAGTACTTC. It encodes CASWTSDTYEQYF.

The rearrangement uses TRBV5-1 and TRBJ2-1; no clear D gene. The CDR3 totals 13 residues. Germline values: CDR1 SGHRS, CDR2 YFSETQ. Trimming removed 1 base at V and 4 bases at J, with 6 bases between. The CDR3 coding sequence is TGCGCCAGCAGCTTGTGTGATTACAATGAGCAGTTCTTC. Translating gives CASSLCDYNEQFF.

This chain joins TRBV7-9 and TRBJ1-1; no clear D. Per germline, CDR1 SEHNR and CDR2 FQNEAQ (reference sequence). CDR3 length equals 18 residues. V lost 0 bases and J 1 base, leaving 18 bases between the germline ends. CDR3 residues: CASSLALYNGEWNTEAFF. The CDR3 region has the DNA TGTGCCAGCAGCTTAGCGCTGTATAACGGGGAGTGGAACACTGAAGCTTTCTTT. Filled out from reference TRBV7-9 and TRBJ1-1, the complete variable domain reads DTGVSQNPRHKITKRGQNVTFRCDPISEHNRLYWYRQTLGQGPEFLTYFQNEAQLEKSRLLSDRFSAERPKGSFSTLEIQRTEQGDSAMYLCASSLALYNGEWNTEAFFGQGTRLTVV.

The sample holds one count of this clonotype. This chain connects TRBV11-2 to TRBJ2-1; 15 nucleotides line up with TRBD2. V was clipped by 5 bases and J by 6 bases; unmatched bases: 11. This CDR3 region has 18 residues. Germline lookup yields CDR1 SGHAT and CDR2 FQNNGV. The CDR3 region is CASSPLGLAGGRGNEQFF. CDR3 DNA sequence: TGTGCCAGCAGCCCATTAGGACTAGCGGGAGGGCGGGGCAATGAGCAGTTCTTC.

In its sample, this clonotype was seen a few times. At one end the junction does not follow the germline gene, possibly because of a read error. This chain joins TRBV5-1 and TRBJ2-5; D not resolved. CDR1 SGHRS and CDR2 YFSETQ come from the germline V gene. This CDR3 is 13 amino acids long. This CDR3 reads CASGLAVSDTQYF. For the CDR3, the DNA is TGCGCCAGCGGCTTGGCGGTCTCGGACACCCAGTACTTC.

On this clonotype: Given the absence of the conserved phenylalanine or tryptophan at the CDR3 end, a read error is likely. The DNA of the CDR3 is TGTGCCAGCAGCTTGGACCCGTCCGGCTACGAGCAGTACCTC. Translating gives CASSLDPSGYEQYL. V is TRBV11-2 and J is TRBJ2-7; D is unresolved. The ends were cut back, 3 bases at V and 3 bases at J, with 12 bases in the middle. CDR3 length: 14 residues. Germline loops: CDR1 SGHAT, CDR2 FQNNGV.

This clonotype came up many times. The chain links TRBV11-2 to TRBJ2-2; 11 positions match TRBD2. The V gene end was trimmed by 5 bases and the J gene end by 5 bases; junction bases not matched to a gene: 16. This CDR3 spans 19 amino acids. Germline CDR1 reads SGHAT; CDR2 reads FQNNGV. Here the CDR3 DNA reads TGTGCCAGCAGCAAAGAGTCTAGCGGGAGGTCGGGGAGGACCGGGGAGCTGTTTTTT. It yields the protein CASSKESSGRSGRTGELFF.

Concerning this clonotype: This may stem from a read error, because a much larger clone lies one nucleotide away. The genes are TRBV6-6 and TRBJ2-2; TRBD1 is a possible D gene (6 bases). Trimming shortened V by 7 bases and J by 6 bases, and 30 bases separated the two germline ends. CDR1 and CDR2 from the germline V gene are MNHNY and SVGAGI (reference sequence). The CDR3 has 19 residues. CDR3 in DNA: TGTGCCAGCACTTCCAATAAAGGGAAACCGGGGACAATCTCCGGGGAGCTGTTTTTT. The encoded protein is CASTSNKGKPGTISGELFF.

To note about this clonotype: An end of the junction differs from the germline gene, which may be a read error. The V call is TRBV4-1, the J call TRBJ1-2; D is perhaps TRBD1 (5 bases). Germline CDR1 reads MGHRA; CDR2 reads YSYEKL. The CDR3 runs 16 residues. The CDR3 bases are TGTGCCAGCAGCTTTCGAACTTCGGCTGGGACCGAGGGCTACACCTTC. Protein sequence: CASSFRTSAGTEGYTF.

Concerning this clonotype: A clone one base away is much larger, so this may be a read error. V is TRBV6-5 and J is TRBJ2-7; D not resolved. The CDR3 loop spans 11 amino acids. Per the germline V gene, CDR1 is MNHEY and CDR2 is SVGAGI. With 6 bases removed from V and 8 bases from J, the gap between germline ends came to 11 bases. The CDR3 sequence: CASSYQVQQYF. CDR3 sequence (DNA): TGTGCCAGCAGCTATCAGGTACAGCAGTACTTC.

This clonotype was detected a few times. The V call is TRBV5-4, the J call TRBJ2-3, with TRBD1 as a possible D gene (7 bases). V was cut by 6 bases and J by 2 bases, with 16 bases left in between. The germline CDR1 and CDR2 sequences are SGHNT and YYREEE (reference sequence). The CDR3 is made up of 15 amino acids. The CDR3 DNA sequence: TGTGCCAGCAACCCAGGGGGGCCAGTCACAGATACGCAGTATTTT. It specifies CASNPGGPVTDTQYF.

The table lists this clonotype with a few counts. The junction shows a germline mismatch at one end, possibly a read error. This chain uses TRBV29-1 with TRBJ1-3; D unclear. The CDR3 contains 15 residues. Germline CDR1 reads SQVTM; CDR2 reads ANQGSEA. The CDR3 sequence is CGVLSGLPSGNTIYF. CDR3 sequence (DNA): TGCGGCGTCCTTTCAGGCTTACCCTCTGGAAACACCATATATTTT.

In DNA, the CDR3 is TGTGCCAGCAGCTTAGTCGGGGAAGTTATCGGTGAGCAGTACTTC. Its protein is CASSLVGEVIGEQYF. The chain uses TRBV7-9 and TRBJ2-5; perhaps TRBD2 as D (5 bases). With 1 base removed from V and 11 bases from J, the gap between germline ends came to 20 bases. The CDR3 is 15 amino acids. Germline assignment: CDR1 SEHNR and CDR2 FQNEAQ (reference sequence).

With respect to this clonotype: The junction departs from the called germline gene at one end, perhaps through a read error. The V gene is TRBV12-3 or TRBV12-4, the J gene TRBJ1-5, with TRBD1 matching over 9 bases. There are 17 residues in the CDR3. This chain's CDR3 is CASCPLTGGMGFQPQHF. CDR3 nucleotides: TGTGCCAGCTGTCCACTGACAGGGGGGATGGGCTTTCAGCCCCAACATTTT.

The rearrangement links TRBV28 to TRBJ1-1; D gene unclear. Germline V gene sequence: CDR1 MDHEN, CDR2 SYDVKM. V shed 7 bases and J shed 1 base, with 7 bases lying between them. The CDR3 spans 12 residues. The CDR3 coding sequence is TGTGCCAGCAAGGTTGGGAACACTGAAGCTTTCTTT. Translated, it gives CASKVGNTEAFF. Full variable domain (rest looked up from reference TRBV28 and TRBJ1-1): DVKVTQSSRYLVKRTGEKVFLECVQDMDHENMFWYRQDPGLGLRLIYFSYDVKMKEKGDIPEGYSVSREKKERFSLILESASTNQTSMYLCASKVGNTEAFFGQGTRLTVV.